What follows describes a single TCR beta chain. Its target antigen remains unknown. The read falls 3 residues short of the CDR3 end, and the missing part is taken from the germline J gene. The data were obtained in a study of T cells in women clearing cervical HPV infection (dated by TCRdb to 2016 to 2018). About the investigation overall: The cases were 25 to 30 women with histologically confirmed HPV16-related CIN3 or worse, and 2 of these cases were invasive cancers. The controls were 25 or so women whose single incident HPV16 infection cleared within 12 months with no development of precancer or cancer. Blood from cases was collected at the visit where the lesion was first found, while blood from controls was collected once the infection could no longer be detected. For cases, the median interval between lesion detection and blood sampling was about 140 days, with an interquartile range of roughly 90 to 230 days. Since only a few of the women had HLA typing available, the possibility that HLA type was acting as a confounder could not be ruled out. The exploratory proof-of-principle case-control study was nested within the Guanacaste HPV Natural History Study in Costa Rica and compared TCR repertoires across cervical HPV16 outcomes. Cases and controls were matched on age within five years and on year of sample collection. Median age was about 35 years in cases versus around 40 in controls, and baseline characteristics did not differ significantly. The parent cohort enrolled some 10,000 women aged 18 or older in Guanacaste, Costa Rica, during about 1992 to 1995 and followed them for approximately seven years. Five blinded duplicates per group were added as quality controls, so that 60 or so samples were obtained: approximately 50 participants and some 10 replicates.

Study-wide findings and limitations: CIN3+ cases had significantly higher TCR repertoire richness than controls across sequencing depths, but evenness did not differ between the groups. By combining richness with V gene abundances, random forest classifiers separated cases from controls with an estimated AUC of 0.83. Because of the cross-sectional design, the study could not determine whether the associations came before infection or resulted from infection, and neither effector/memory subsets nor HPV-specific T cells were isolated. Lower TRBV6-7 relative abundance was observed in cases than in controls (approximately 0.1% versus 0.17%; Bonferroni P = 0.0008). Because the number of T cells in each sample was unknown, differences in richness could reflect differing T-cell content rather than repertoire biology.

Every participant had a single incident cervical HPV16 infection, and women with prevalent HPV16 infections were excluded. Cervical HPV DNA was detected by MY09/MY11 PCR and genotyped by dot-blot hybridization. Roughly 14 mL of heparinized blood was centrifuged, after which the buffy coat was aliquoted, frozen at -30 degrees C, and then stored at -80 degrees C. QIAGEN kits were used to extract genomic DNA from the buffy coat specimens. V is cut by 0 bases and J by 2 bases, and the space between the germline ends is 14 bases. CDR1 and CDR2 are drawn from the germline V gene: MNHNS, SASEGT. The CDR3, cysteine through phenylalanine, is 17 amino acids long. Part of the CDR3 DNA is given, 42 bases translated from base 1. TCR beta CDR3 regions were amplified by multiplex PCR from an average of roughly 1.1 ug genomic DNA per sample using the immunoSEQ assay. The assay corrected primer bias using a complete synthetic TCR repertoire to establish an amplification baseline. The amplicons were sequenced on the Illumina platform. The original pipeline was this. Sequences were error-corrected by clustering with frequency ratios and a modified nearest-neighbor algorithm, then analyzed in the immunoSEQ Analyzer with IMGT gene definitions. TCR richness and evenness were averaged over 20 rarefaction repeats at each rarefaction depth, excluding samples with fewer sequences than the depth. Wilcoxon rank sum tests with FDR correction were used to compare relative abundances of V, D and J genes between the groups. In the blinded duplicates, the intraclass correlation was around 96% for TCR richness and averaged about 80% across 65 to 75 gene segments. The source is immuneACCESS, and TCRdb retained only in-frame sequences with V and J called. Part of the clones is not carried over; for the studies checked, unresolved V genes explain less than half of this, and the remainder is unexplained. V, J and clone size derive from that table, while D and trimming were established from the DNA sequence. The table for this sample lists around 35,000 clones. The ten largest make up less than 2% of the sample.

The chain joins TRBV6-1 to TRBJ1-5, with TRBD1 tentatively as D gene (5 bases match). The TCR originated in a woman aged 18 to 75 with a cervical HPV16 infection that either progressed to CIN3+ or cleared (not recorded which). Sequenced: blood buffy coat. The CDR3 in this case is CASSEAPGGTGNQPQHF. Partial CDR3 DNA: TGTGCCAGCAGTGAAGCCCCGGGGGGGACGGGCAATCAGCCC.